A selection of T cell receptor beta chains follows, all from one sample in a study of cytomegalovirus exposure and HLA in healthy donors. Repertoires were generated with immunoSEQ multiplex PCR, while TCRdb's copy carries only in-frame clones and drops some. The sample yields 100,000 to 150,000 clones, around 67% seen once. Specimen: PBMCs. The source of these receptors is a woman between 40 and 55 years old in good health and CMV-seronegative. CDR3s include the opening cysteine and the closing phenylalanine or tryptophan. Fields, in order: clone size, V gene, J gene, D gene, CDR3 DNA, CDR3 protein. D genes are given only for firm matches. Not all rows give a size; the values are once, few, many and, for expanded clones, a class.

clone_size: few; v_call: TRBV28; j_call: TRBJ2-1; d_call: TRBD2; cdr3_nt: TGTGCCAGCAGGCGGGGGGACGGACTCAATGAGCAGTTCTTC; cdr3_aa: CASRRGDGLNEQFF
clone_size: .; v_call: TRBV30; j_call: TRBJ2-3; d_call: TRBD1; cdr3_nt: TGTGCCTGGACCACGCCTGCGGGACAGGGCCCAGATACGCAGTATTTT; cdr3_aa: CAWTTPAGQGPDTQYF
clone_size: .; v_call: TRBV6-5; j_call: TRBJ2-7; d_call: TRBD2; cdr3_nt: TGTGCCAGCAGGTTTAGGTCCACGCGGGGGGAGCAGTACTTC; cdr3_aa: CASRFRSTRGEQYF
clone_size: few; v_call: TRBV7-2; j_call: TRBJ1-1; d_call: TRBD1; cdr3_nt: TGTGCCAGCAGCACAGGGACAGGGTTCACTGAAGCTTTCTTT; cdr3_aa: CASSTGTGFTEAFF
clone_size: .; v_call: TRBV11-2; j_call: TRBJ1-4; d_call: TRBD1; cdr3_nt: TGTGCCAGCAGCTTCGACAGGGGGCGGGAAAAACTGTTTTTT; cdr3_aa: CASSFDRGREKLFF
clone_size: .; v_call: TRBV6-4; j_call: TRBJ2-3; d_call: TRBD1; cdr3_nt: TGTGCCAGCAGTGACTGGACAGGGGGCGACGCAGATACGCAGTATTTT; cdr3_aa: CASSDWTGGDADTQYF
clone_size: few; v_call: TRBV7-9; j_call: TRBJ2-5; d_call: TRBD1; cdr3_nt: TGTGCCAGCAGCTGGACAGGACCTCAAGAGACCCAGTACTTC; cdr3_aa: CASSWTGPQETQYF
clone_size: .; v_call: TRBV6-1; j_call: TRBJ1-2; d_call: .; cdr3_nt: TGTGCCAGCAGTGAATTGGCAGGGGAAAACTATGGCTACACCTTC; cdr3_aa: CASSELAGENYGYTF
clone_size: .; v_call: TRBV29-1; j_call: TRBJ2-3; d_call: TRBD1; cdr3_nt: TGCAGCGTTGTAAGGGGGCGAGTAGGAACAGATACGCAGTATTTT; cdr3_aa: CSVVRGRVGTDTQYF
clone_size: .; v_call: TRBV7-3; j_call: TRBJ2-2; d_call: TRBD2; cdr3_nt: TGTGCCAGCAGCTTAAAGCCAGCGGGGGGGCCCGGGGAGCTGTTTTTT; cdr3_aa: CASSLKPAGGPGELFF
clone_size: once; v_call: TRBV6-5; j_call: TRBJ1-2; d_call: .; cdr3_nt: TGTGCCAGCAGTTACTCTAGGGGCACAGCTGGCTACACCTTC; cdr3_aa: CASSYSRGTAGYTF
clone_size: once; v_call: TRBV7-2; j_call: TRBJ2-7; d_call: .; cdr3_nt: TGTGCCAGCAGCTTAGCGTCCCAGGAGCAGTACTTC; cdr3_aa: CASSLASQEQYF
clone_size: .; v_call: TRBV6-4; j_call: TRBJ2-7; d_call: TRBD1; cdr3_nt: TGTGCCAACCCTCATCGGACAGGCCGGGTCCGCGAGCAGTACTTC; cdr3_aa: CANPHRTGRVREQYF
clone_size: .; v_call: TRBV7-9; j_call: TRBJ2-6; d_call: .; cdr3_nt: TGTGCCAGCAGGCCGGAGGGGGCCAACGTCCTGACTTTC; cdr3_aa: CASRPEGANVLTF
clone_size: .; v_call: TRBV6-1; j_call: TRBJ2-3; d_call: TRBD2; cdr3_nt: TGCACCACCGGGGGGAGCACAGATACGCAGTATTTT; cdr3_aa: CTTGGSTDTQYF
clone_size: .; v_call: TRBV29-1; j_call: TRBJ1-1; d_call: TRBD1; cdr3_nt: TGCAGCGTCGGGGACAGGGTGGTCACTGAAGCTTTCTTT; cdr3_aa: CSVGDRVVTEAFF
clone_size: .; v_call: TRBV4-1; j_call: TRBJ2-1; d_call: .; cdr3_nt: TGCGCCAGCAGCCAAGGCACGGACAGTCACGGGGTGGGCAATGAGCAGTTCTTC; cdr3_aa: CASSQGTDSHGVGNEQFF
clone_size: .; v_call: TRBV30; j_call: TRBJ2-2; d_call: .; cdr3_nt: TGTGCCTGGAGTGTAGTCTGGGCGGGCGGGGAGCTGTTTTTT; cdr3_aa: CAWSVVWAGGELFF
clone_size: .; v_call: TRBV5-1; j_call: TRBJ1-2; d_call: .; cdr3_nt: TGCGCGGTGGGAGGCCCCCAAGAAGGGGGCTACACCTTC; cdr3_aa: CAVGGPQEGGYTF
clone_size: .; v_call: TRBV4-3; j_call: TRBJ2-7; d_call: .; cdr3_nt: TGCGCCAGCAGCCAACAGCGAACCTACGAGCAGTACTTC; cdr3_aa: CASSQQRTYEQYF
clone_size: .; v_call: TRBV30; j_call: TRBJ1-4; d_call: .; cdr3_nt: TGTGCCTGGAGAAAGTCCCATCGGGTAGGAGAAAAACTGTTTTTT; cdr3_aa: CAWRKSHRVGEKLFF
clone_size: .; v_call: TRBV7-2; j_call: TRBJ1-4; d_call: .; cdr3_nt: TGTGCCAGCAGCATAGTCGGGGCTAATGAAAAACTGTTTTTT; cdr3_aa: CASSIVGANEKLFF
clone_size: .; v_call: TRBV7-6; j_call: TRBJ1-5; d_call: .; cdr3_nt: TGTGCCAGCAGCTCGCCCAGCTCGGCCGACCGGGGAGGGAGCAATCAGCCCCAGCATTTT; cdr3_aa: CASSSPSSADRGGSNQPQHF
clone_size: .; v_call: TRBV6-5; j_call: TRBJ1-5; d_call: TRBD1; cdr3_nt: TGTGCCAGCAGTTATTCCGACAGGGGAAATCAGCCCCAGCATTTT; cdr3_aa: CASSYSDRGNQPQHF
clone_size: .; v_call: TRBV7-8; j_call: TRBJ1-2; d_call: TRBD1; cdr3_nt: TGTGCCAGCAGCTCGGAGGGACAGGGGGCTACCCCGAATAACTATGGCTACACCTTC; cdr3_aa: CASSSEGQGATPNNYGYTF
clone_size: .; v_call: TRBV10-3; j_call: TRBJ2-5; d_call: .; cdr3_nt: TGTGCCTCCAAGGGAGAGGCACAGGAGACCCAGTACTTC; cdr3_aa: CASKGEAQETQYF
clone_size: .; v_call: TRBV28; j_call: TRBJ2-3; d_call: TRBD2; cdr3_nt: TGTGCCAGCAGTCTAGCGGGTGGCCACACAGATACGCAGTATTTT; cdr3_aa: CASSLAGGHTDTQYF
clone_size: .; v_call: TRBV7-9; j_call: TRBJ1-4; d_call: TRBD1; cdr3_nt: TGTTCCAGCAGCCATAGTTATAGCAGGGGGCAAGAAAAACTGTTTTTT; cdr3_aa: CSSSHSYSRGQEKLFF
clone_size: .; v_call: TRBV5-1; j_call: TRBJ2-5; d_call: .; cdr3_nt: TGCGCCAGCAGCTTGGTTTTAGGGGACCAAGAGACCCAGTACTTC; cdr3_aa: CASSLVLGDQETQYF
clone_size: .; v_call: TRBV6-5; j_call: TRBJ1-2; d_call: .; cdr3_nt: TGTGCCAGCAGTCTCGCCGGGACTAACTATGGCTACACCTTC; cdr3_aa: CASSLAGTNYGYTF
clone_size: .; v_call: TRBV6-5; j_call: TRBJ2-7; d_call: TRBD2; cdr3_nt: TGTGCCAGCAGTTACCCGGGGCTAGCGGGAGGGGGGGAGCAGTACTTC; cdr3_aa: CASSYPGLAGGGEQYF
clone_size: few; v_call: TRBV5-6; j_call: TRBJ2-2; d_call: TRBD2; cdr3_nt: TGTGCCAGCAGCTCGGTGGCGGGAGGGCATTTTACCGGGGAGCTGTTTTTT; cdr3_aa: CASSSVAGGHFTGELFF
clone_size: .; v_call: TRBV20-1; j_call: TRBJ1-2; d_call: .; cdr3_nt: TGCAGTGCAAACTCTTATGGCTACACCTTC; cdr3_aa: CSANSYGYTF
clone_size: .; v_call: TRBV9; j_call: TRBJ2-5; d_call: .; cdr3_nt: TGTGCCAGCAGCGTAGGGGGGGTCAGACCCCAAGAGACCCAGTACTTC; cdr3_aa: CASSVGGVRPQETQYF
clone_size: once; v_call: TRBV5-1; j_call: TRBJ1-1; d_call: .; cdr3_nt: TGCGCCAGCAGGGGCAGGGTAGACACTGAAGCTTTCTTT; cdr3_aa: CASRGRVDTEAFF
clone_size: few; v_call: TRBV7-2; j_call: TRBJ1-4; d_call: .; cdr3_nt: TGTGCCAGCAGCTTAACAGCGGACAAACTGTTTTTT; cdr3_aa: CASSLTADKLFF
clone_size: .; v_call: TRBV11-3; j_call: TRBJ2-1; d_call: TRBD2; cdr3_nt: TGTGCCAGCAGCTCAGCGGGAGGCCCACTCAATGAGCAGTTCTTC; cdr3_aa: CASSSAGGPLNEQFF
clone_size: .; v_call: TRBV4-1; j_call: TRBJ1-4; d_call: .; cdr3_nt: TGCGCCAGCAGCCAAGATGCCTCAGGTACTAATGAAAAACTGTTTTTT; cdr3_aa: CASSQDASGTNEKLFF
clone_size: .; v_call: TRBV4-1; j_call: TRBJ2-7; d_call: TRBD1; cdr3_nt: TGCGCCAGCAGCTTCCGGACAGGGGGGGCGGTCGAGCAGTACTTC; cdr3_aa: CASSFRTGGAVEQYF
clone_size: .; v_call: TRBV5-5; j_call: TRBJ1-1; d_call: TRBD1; cdr3_nt: TGTGCCAGCAGCTCCGACAGGGACACTGAAGCTTTCTTT; cdr3_aa: CASSSDRDTEAFF
clone_size: .; v_call: TRBV4-3; j_call: TRBJ2-7; d_call: .; cdr3_nt: TGCGCCAGCAGCCAAGAGGCACAGGGAATGAGCTACGAGCAGTACTTC; cdr3_aa: CASSQEAQGMSYEQYF
clone_size: .; v_call: TRBV6-1; j_call: TRBJ2-3; d_call: TRBD2; cdr3_nt: TGTGCCTCCCGGGGGGGACTATCACGCACAGATACGCAGTATTTT; cdr3_aa: CASRGGLSRTDTQYF